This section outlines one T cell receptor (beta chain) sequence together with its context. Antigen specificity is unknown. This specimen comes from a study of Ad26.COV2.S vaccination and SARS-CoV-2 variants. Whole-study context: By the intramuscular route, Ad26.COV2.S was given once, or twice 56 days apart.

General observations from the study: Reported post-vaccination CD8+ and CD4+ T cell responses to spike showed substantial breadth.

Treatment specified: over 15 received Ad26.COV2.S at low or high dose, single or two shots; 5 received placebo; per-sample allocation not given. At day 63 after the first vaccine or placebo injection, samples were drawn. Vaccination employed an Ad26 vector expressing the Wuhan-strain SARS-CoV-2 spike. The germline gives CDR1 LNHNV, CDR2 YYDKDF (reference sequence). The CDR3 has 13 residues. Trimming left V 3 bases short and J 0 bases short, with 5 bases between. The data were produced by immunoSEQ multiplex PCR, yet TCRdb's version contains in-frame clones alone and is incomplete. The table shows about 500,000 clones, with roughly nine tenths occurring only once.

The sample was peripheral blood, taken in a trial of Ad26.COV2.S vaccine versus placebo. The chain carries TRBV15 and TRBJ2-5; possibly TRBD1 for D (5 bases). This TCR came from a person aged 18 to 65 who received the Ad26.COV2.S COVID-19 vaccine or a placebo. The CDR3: CATSRTDQETQYF. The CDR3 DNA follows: TGTGCCACCAGCAGGACAGACCAAGAGACCCAGTACTTC.